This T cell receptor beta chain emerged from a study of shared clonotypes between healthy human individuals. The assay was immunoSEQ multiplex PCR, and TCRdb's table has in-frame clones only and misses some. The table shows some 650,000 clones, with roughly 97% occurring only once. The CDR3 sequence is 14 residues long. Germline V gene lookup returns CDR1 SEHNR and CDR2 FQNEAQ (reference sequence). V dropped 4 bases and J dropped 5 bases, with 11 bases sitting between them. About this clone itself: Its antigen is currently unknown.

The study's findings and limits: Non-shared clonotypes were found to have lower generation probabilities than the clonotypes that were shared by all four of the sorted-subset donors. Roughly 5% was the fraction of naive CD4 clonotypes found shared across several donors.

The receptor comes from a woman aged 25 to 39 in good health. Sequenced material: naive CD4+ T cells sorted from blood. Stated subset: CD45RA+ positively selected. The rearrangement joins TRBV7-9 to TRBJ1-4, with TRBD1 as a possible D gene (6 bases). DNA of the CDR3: TGTGCCAGCAGCTACGGGACACCAAATGAAAAACTGTTTTTT. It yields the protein CASSYGTPNEKLFF.